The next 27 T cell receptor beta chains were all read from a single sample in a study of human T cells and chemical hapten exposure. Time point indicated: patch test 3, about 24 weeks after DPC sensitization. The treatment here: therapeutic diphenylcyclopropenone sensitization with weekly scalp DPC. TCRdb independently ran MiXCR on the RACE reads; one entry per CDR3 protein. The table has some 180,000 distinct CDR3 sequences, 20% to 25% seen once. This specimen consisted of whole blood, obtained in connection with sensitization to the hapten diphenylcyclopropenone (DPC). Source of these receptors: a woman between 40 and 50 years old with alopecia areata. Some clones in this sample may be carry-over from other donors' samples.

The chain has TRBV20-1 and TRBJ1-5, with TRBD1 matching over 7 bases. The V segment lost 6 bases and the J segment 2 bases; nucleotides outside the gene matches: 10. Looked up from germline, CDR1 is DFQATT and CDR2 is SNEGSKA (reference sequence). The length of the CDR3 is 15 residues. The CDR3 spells CSAYQGVLGNQPQHF. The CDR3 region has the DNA TGCAGTGCCTACCAGGGGGTGTTGGGCAATCAGCCCCAGCATTTT.

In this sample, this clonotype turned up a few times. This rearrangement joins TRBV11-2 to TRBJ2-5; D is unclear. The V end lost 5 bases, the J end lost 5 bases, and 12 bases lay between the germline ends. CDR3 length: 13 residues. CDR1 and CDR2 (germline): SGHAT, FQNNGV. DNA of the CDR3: TGTGCCAGCAGCCTAAGACGATTTGAGACCCAGTACTTC. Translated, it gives CASSLRRFETQYF.

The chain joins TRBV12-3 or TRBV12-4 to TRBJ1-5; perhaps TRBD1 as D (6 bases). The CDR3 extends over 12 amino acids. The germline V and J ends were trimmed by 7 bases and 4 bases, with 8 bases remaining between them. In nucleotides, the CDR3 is TGTGCCAGCAACAGGGCAAATCAGCCCCAGCATTTT. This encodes CASNRANQPQHF.

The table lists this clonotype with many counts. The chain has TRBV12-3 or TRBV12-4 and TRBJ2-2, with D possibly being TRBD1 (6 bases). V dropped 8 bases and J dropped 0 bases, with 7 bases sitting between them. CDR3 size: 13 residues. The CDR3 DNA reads TGTGCCAGCGGACAGTCGAACACCGGGGAGCTGTTTTTT. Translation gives CASGQSNTGELFF.

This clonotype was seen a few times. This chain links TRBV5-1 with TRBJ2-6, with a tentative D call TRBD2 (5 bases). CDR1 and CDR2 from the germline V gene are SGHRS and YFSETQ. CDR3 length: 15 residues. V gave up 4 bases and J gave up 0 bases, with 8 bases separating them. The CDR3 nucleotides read TGCGCCAGCAGCCTGGGAGACTCTGGGGCCAACGTCCTGACTTTC. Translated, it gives CASSLGDSGANVLTF.

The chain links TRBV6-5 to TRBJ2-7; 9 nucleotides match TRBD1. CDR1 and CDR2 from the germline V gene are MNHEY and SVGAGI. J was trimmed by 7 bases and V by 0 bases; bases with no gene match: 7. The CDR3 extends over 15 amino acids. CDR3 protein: CASSYSGTGSREQYF. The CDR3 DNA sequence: TGTGCCAGCAGTTACTCTGGGACAGGGAGTAGAGAGCAGTACTTC.

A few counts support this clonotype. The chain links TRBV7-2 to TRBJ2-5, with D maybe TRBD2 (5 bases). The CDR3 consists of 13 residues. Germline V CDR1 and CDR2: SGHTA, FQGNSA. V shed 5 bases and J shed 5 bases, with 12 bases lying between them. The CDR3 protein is CASSGSRLETQYF. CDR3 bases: TGTGCCAGCAGCGGGAGTAGGTTGGAGACCCAGTACTTC.

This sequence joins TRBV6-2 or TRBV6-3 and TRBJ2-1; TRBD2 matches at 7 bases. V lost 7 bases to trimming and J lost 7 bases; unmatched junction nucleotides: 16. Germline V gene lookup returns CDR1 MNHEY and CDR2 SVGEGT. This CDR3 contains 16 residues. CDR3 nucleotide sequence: TGTGCCAGCACCGAGGCCGCCGGGAGGTTCATGAATGAGCAGTTCTTC. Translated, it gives CASTEAAGRFMNEQFF.

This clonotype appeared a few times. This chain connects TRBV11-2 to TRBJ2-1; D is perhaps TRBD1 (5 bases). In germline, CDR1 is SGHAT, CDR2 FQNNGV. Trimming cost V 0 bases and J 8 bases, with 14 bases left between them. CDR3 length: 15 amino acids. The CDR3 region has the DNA TGTGCCAGCAGCTTAGATCTGGGCAGGGCCGATGAGCAGTTCTTC. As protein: CASSLDLGRADEQFF.

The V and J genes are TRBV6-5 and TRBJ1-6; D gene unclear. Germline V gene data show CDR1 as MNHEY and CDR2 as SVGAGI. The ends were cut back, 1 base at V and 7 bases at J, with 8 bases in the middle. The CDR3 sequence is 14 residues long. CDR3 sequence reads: CASSYLSSNSPLHF. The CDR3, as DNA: TGTGCCAGCAGTTACTTGTCTAGCAATTCACCCCTCCACTTT.

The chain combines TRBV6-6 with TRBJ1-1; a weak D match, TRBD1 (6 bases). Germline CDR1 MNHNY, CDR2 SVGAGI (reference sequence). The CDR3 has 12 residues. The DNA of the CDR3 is TGTGCATCCAAACAGGGGAACACTGAAGCTTTCTTT. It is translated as CASKQGNTEAFF.

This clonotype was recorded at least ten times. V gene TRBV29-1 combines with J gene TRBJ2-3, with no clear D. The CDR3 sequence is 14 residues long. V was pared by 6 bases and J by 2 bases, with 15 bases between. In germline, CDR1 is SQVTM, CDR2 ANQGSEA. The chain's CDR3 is CSVTAAKNTDTQYF. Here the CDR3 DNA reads TGCAGCGTGACGGCGGCTAAGAACACAGATACGCAGTATTTT.

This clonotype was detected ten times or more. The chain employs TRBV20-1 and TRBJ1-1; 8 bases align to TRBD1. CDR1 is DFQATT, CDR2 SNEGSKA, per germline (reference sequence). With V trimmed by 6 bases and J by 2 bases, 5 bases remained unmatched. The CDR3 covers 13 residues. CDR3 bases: TGCAGTGCGCCAGACAGGGGAAACACTGAAGCTTTCTTT. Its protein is CSAPDRGNTEAFF.

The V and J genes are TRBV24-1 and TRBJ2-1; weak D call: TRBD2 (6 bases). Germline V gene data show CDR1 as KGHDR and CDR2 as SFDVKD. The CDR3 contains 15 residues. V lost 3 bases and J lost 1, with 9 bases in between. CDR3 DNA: TGTGCCACCAGTGATGGAGGGCTTTCCTACAATGAGCAGTTCTTC. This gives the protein CATSDGGLSYNEQFF.

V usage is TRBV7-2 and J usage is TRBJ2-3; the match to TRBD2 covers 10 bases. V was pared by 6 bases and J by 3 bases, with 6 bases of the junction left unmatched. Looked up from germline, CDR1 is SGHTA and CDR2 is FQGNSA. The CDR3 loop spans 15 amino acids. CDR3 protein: CASRPPGLATDTQYF. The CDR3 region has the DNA TGTGCCAGCAGACCACCGGGACTAGCGACAGATACGCAGTATTTT.

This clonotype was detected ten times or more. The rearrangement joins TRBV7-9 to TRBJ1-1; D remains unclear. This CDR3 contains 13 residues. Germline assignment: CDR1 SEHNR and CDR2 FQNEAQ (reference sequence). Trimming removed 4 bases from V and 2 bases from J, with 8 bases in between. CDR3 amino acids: CASSSPGNTEAFF. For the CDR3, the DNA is TGTGCCAGCAGCTCCCCCGGTAACACTGAAGCTTTCTTT.

This chain's CDR3 is CASSLVGLAGGEETQYF. In DNA form, the CDR3 reads TGTGCCAGCAGCTTAGTGGGACTAGCGGGAGGCGAAGAGACCCAGTACTTC. The J gene is TRBJ2-5, the V gene TRBV11-1; 15 bases are a match to TRBD2. Trimming at V came to 1 base and at J to 3 bases, leaving 3 bases not matched to a gene. The CDR3 spans 17 residues. Germline-derived CDR1 and CDR2 are SGHAT and FQDESV (reference sequence).

The CDR3 spells CSASGGASGFYEQYF. DNA of the CDR3: TGCAGTGCTTCTGGGGGGGCTAGCGGGTTCTACGAGCAGTACTTC. This chain uses TRBV20-1 with TRBJ2-7; 8 positions agree with TRBD2. The CDR3 is 15 amino acids. Unmatched junction bases numbered 12, after V lost 5 bases and J lost 3 bases. Germline V gene sequence: CDR1 DFQATT, CDR2 SNEGSKA (reference sequence).

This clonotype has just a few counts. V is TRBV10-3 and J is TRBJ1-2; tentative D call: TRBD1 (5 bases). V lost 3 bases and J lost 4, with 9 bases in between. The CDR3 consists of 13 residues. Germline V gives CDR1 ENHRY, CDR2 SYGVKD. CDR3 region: CAISESGTYGYTF. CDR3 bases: TGTGCCATCAGTGAATCCGGGACCTATGGCTACACCTTC.

The CDR3 spells CASSPGLANYNEQFF. In nucleotides, the CDR3 is TGTGCCAGCAGCCCCGGACTGGCCAATTACAATGAGCAGTTCTTC. The genes are TRBV7-2 and TRBJ2-1, with a tentative D call TRBD2 (5 bases). CDR1 and CDR2 from the germline V gene are SGHTA and FQGNSA. V gave up 5 bases and J gave up 4 bases, with 15 bases separating them. This CDR3 contains 15 residues.

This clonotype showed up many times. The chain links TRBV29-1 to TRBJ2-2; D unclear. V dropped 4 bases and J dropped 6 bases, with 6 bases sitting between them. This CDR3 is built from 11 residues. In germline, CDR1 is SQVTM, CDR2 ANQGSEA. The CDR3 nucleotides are TGCAGCGTTGCTTCGGCCGGGGAGCTGTTTTTT. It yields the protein CSVASAGELFF.

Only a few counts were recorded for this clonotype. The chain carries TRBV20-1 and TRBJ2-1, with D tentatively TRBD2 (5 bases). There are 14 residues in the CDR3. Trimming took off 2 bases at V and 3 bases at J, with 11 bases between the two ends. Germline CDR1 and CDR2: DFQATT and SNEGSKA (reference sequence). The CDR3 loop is CSARMASRYNEQFF. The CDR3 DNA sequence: TGCAGTGCTAGAATGGCTAGCCGCTACAATGAGCAGTTCTTC.

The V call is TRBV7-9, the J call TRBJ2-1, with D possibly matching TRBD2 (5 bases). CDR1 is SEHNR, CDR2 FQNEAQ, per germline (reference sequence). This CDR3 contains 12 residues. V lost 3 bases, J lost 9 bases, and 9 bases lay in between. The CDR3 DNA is TGTGCCAGCAGCTTGGCCGAGGGTGAGCAGTTCTTC. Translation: CASSLAEGEQFF.

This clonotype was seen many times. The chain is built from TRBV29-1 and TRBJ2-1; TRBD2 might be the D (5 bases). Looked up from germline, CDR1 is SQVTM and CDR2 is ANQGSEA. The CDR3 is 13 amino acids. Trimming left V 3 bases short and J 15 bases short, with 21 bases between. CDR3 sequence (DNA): TGCAGCGTTGAGAATAACATCCGGGATCAACCGTTCTTC. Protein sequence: CSVENNIRDQPFF.

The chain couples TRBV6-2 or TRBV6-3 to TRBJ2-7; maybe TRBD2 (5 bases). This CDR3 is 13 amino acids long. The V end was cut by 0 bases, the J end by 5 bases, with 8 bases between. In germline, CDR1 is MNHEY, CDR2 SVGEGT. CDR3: CASSYSTGNEQYF. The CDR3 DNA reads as TGTGCCAGCAGTTACTCAACCGGGAACGAGCAGTACTTC.

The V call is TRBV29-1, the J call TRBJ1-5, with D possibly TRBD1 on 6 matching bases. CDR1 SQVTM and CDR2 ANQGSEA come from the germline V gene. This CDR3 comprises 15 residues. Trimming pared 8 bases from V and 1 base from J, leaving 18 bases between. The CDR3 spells CSLGKQGGSNQPQHF. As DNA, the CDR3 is TGCAGCCTGGGAAAACAGGGCGGGAGCAATCAGCCCCAGCATTTT.

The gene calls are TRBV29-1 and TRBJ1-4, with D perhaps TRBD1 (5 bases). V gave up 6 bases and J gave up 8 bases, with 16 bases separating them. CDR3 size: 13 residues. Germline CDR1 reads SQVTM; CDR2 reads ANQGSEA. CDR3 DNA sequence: TGCAGCGTCGTAGCCCGGGACGGCGAAAAACTGTTTTTT. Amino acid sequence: CSVVARDGEKLFF.